The 27 T cell receptor beta chains presented below share a single source sample, sequenced in a study of monozygotic twins with inflammatory bowel disease. TCRdb reanalyzed the 5' RACE reads, giving one entry per CDR3 protein sequence and no DNA. The sample's table shows tens of thousands of distinct CDR3 sequences. The material sequenced was blood. These receptors all come from a human donor with ulcerative colitis or Crohn's disease, or a healthy co-twin of an affected twin (not recorded which).

This sequence joins TRBV27 and TRBJ2-7; TCRdb returns TRBD1, unconfirmable since there is no DNA. The CDR3 runs to 15 residues. Germline CDR1 reads MNHEY; CDR2 reads SMNVEV (reference sequence). CDR3 protein: CASSLSQGYAYEQYF.

This chain connects TRBV10-2 to TRBJ1-1; there is no DNA to check the TCRdb D call of TRBD1. The CDR3 length is 14 residues. Germline CDR1 and CDR2: WSHSY and SAAADI. The CDR3 here is CASSETVGGAGAFF.

J is TRBJ1-5 and V is TRBV15. This CDR3 is 12 amino acids long. Germline CDR1 LNHNV, CDR2 YYDKDF (reference sequence). CDR3 protein: CATSSTHQPQHF. Together with reference TRBV15 and TRBJ1-5, the CDR3 gives the full variable domain: DAMVIQNPRYQVTQFGKPVTLSCSQTLNHNVMYWYQQKSSQAPKLLFHYYDKDFNNEADTPDNFQSRRPNTSFCFLDIRSPGLGDTAMYLCATSSTHQPQHFGDGTRLSIL.

The chain couples TRBV5-1 to TRBJ2-3; with no DNA, the TCRdb D assignment of TRBD1 cannot be verified. From germline, CDR1 is SGHRS and CDR2 YFSETQ. CDR3 length: 11 residues. CDR3 region: CASSLQGPQYF.

The chain carries TRBV18 and TRBJ2-5; TCRdb indicates TRBD2, and absent DNA this call remains unverified. The CDR3 has 16 residues. The germline gives CDR1 KGHSH, CDR2 LQKENI. The CDR3: CASSRRRQAEGETQYF.

The chain recombines TRBV12-3 or TRBV12-4 with TRBJ2-1; TCRdb indicates TRBD1, and absent DNA this call remains unverified. The CDR3 covers 15 residues. The CDR3 protein is CASRPGQGSYNEQFF.

The V gene is TRBV7-8, the J gene TRBJ1-5; TCRdb gives TRBD1 as the D gene, but with no DNA this cannot be confirmed. CDR3 size: 13 residues. Looked up from germline, CDR1 is SGHVS and CDR2 is FQNEAQ. This CDR3 is CASSGQLNQPQHF.

This chain links TRBV9 with TRBJ2-1; TCRdb's D call, TRBD1, is unchecked because there is no DNA. This CDR3 has 15 residues. Per germline, CDR1 SGDLS and CDR2 YYNGEE. The CDR3 region is CASSVEGAGDNEQFF.

This chain links TRBV5-1 with TRBJ2-2. The CDR3 runs to 16 residues. Germline CDR1 SGHRS, CDR2 YFSETQ. CDR3 region: CASSSPRFANTGELFF.

The V call is TRBV30, the J call TRBJ1-5. Germline CDR1 GTSNPN, CDR2 SVGIG (reference sequence). This CDR3 spans 16 amino acids. The CDR3 protein is CAWRPSSAVGSQPQHF.

V usage is TRBV14 and J usage is TRBJ2-5; the D call from TCRdb, TRBD2, cannot be confirmed without DNA. Germline-derived CDR1 and CDR2 are SGHDN and FVKESK. The CDR3 is made up of 16 amino acids. The CDR3 here is CASSQWTSGGTGTQYF.

The gene calls are TRBV7-2 and TRBJ1-2; TCRdb picks TRBD1, but there is no DNA to check that call. This CDR3 is built from 15 residues. Looked up from germline, CDR1 is SGHTA and CDR2 is FQGNSA. The CDR3 spells CASSPRKGVDYGYTF. Full variable domain (outside the CDR3, taken from reference TRBV7-2 and TRBJ1-2): GAGVSQSPSNKVTEKGKDVELRCDPISGHTALYWYRQSLGQGLEFLIYFQGNSAPDKSGLPSDRFSAERTGGSVSTLTIQRTQQEDSAVYLCASSPRKGVDYGYTFGSGTRLTVV.

J is TRBJ1-3 and V is TRBV20-1; TCRdb's D call of TRBD1 is untestable without DNA. The CDR3 is 14 residues long. Germline lookup yields CDR1 DFQATT and CDR2 SNEGSKA (reference sequence). CDR3 region: CSAADRLSGNTIYF.

The chain joins TRBV5-1 to TRBJ2-1; TCRdb's D gene call, TRBD1, goes unchecked for lack of DNA. Per germline, CDR1 SGHRS and CDR2 YFSETQ. The CDR3 contains 15 residues. The CDR3 loop reads CASSSGGGAYNEQFF. Drawing the rest from reference TRBV5-1 and TRBJ2-1, the complete variable domain is KAGVTQTPRYLIKTRGQQVTLSCSPISGHRSVSWYQQTPGQGLQFLFEYFSETQRNKGNFPGRFSGRQFSNSRSEMNVSTLELGDSALYLCASSSGGGAYNEQFFGPGTRLTVL.

V is TRBV6-4 and J is TRBJ2-1. The CDR3 is 14 amino acids. The germline V gene has CDR1 MRHNA and CDR2 SNTAGT. The CDR3 loop reads CASSDSTGYNEQFF.

The chain carries TRBV15 and TRBJ1-1; TCRdb's D call of TRBD1 is untestable without DNA. There are 12 residues in the CDR3. Germline V gives CDR1 LNHNV, CDR2 YYDKDF (reference sequence). The CDR3 loop reads CAVDRGNTEAFF. The complete variable domain, with remaining parts taken from reference TRBV15 and TRBJ1-1, reads DAMVIQNPRYQVTQFGKPVTLSCSQTLNHNVMYWYQQKSSQAPKLLFHYYDKDFNNEADTPDNFQSRRPNTSFCFLDIRSPGLGDTAMYLCAVDRGNTEAFFGQGTRLTVV.

The chain employs TRBV30 and TRBJ1-2; TCRdb gives TRBD1 as the D gene, but with no DNA this cannot be confirmed. The CDR3 has 12 residues. Per germline, CDR1 GTSNPN and CDR2 SVGIG (reference sequence). CDR3 sequence: CAWIPFPGGYTF.

The rearrangement links TRBV30 to TRBJ1-5. The germline V gene has CDR1 GTSNPN and CDR2 SVGIG (reference sequence). This CDR3 has 13 amino acids. CDR3 sequence reads: CAWSREPNQPQHF.

The chain has TRBV4-3 and TRBJ2-2; as DNA is missing, the TRBD1 call by TCRdb cannot be tested. Germline lookup yields CDR1 LGHNA and CDR2 YSLEER. The CDR3 spans 18 residues. CDR3 sequence reads: CASSQARQGALRTGELFF.

The V call is TRBV5-1, the J call TRBJ2-7. Germline values: CDR1 SGHRS, CDR2 YFSETQ. The CDR3 consists of 15 residues. The CDR3 sequence: CASSLAQGGAYEQYF.

The gene calls are TRBV29-1 and TRBJ1-2; with no DNA, the TCRdb D assignment of TRBD1 cannot be verified. This CDR3 spans 11 amino acids. Per the germline V gene, CDR1 is SQVTM and CDR2 is ANQGSEA. CDR3 region: CSVAGQDGYTF.

The rearrangement joins TRBV7-2 to TRBJ2-7. Germline V CDR1 and CDR2: SGHTA, FQGNSA. The CDR3 loop spans 14 amino acids. This chain's CDR3 is CASSQTRSSYEQYF.

The gene calls are TRBV29-1 and TRBJ2-3. The CDR3 is 12 residues long. Germline loops: CDR1 SQVTM, CDR2 ANQGSEA. CDR3 in amino acids: CSVGYSADTQYF.

The rearrangement joins TRBV6-2 or TRBV6-3 to TRBJ1-2. The CDR3 is 17 residues long. Per germline, CDR1 MNHEY and CDR2 SVGEGT. The CDR3 is CASSYGPSGPANYGYTF.

The chain has TRBV5-1 and TRBJ2-1; TCRdb's assignment of TRBD2 cannot be checked, as there is no DNA. CDR3 size: 13 residues. The germline V gene encodes CDR1 SGHRS and CDR2 YFSETQ. The CDR3 sequence is CASARAAYNEQFF.

CDR3 in amino acids: CASSFKNTEAFF. V is TRBV12-3 or TRBV12-4 and J is TRBJ1-1. The CDR3 loop spans 12 amino acids.

The J gene is TRBJ1-1, the V gene TRBV12-3 or TRBV12-4; TCRdb proposes TRBD1, but this gene call is untestable without DNA. The CDR3 runs 13 residues. Here the CDR3 reads CASRGQGRTEAFF.